The clone carrying this T cell receptor (beta chain) was seen a few times. This record belongs to a study of early T cells in non-severe SARS-CoV-2 infection. TCRdb ran MiXCR on the 5' RACE reads and lists one entry per CDR3 protein. The table shows some 80,000 distinct CDR3 sequences, with around 12% occurring only once. The CDR3 has 15 residues. The ends lost 5 bases at V and 4 bases at J; junction bases unmatched: 4. The TCR sequence derives from an adult who was a healthcare worker with PCR-confirmed SARS-CoV-2 infection or an uninfected control (not recorded which). The donor label of this sample is uncertain. Source: whole blood, taken at baseline. The chain couples TRBV12-3 or TRBV12-4 to TRBJ1-5; 11 bases agree with TRBD1. Here the CDR3 reads CASSPGQGGNQPQHF. The CDR3, as DNA: TGTGCCAGCAGTCCGGGACAGGGGGGGAATCAGCCCCAGCATTTT.